The present T cell receptor (beta chain) was sequenced within a study of shared clonotypes between healthy human individuals. Whole-study findings and limits: Roughly 4.7% was the fraction of naive CD4 clonotypes found shared across a few donors. Investigators expected sequencing depth to affect clonotype sharing among donors. Compared with clonotypes that all four donors shared, non-shared clonotypes had lower generation probabilities.

Only CD45RO-negative cells positively selected for CCR7 counted as naive CD8 cells, so terminally differentiated effector memory CD45RA+ cells were excluded. Authors' processing steps: ImmunoSEQ output lacked quality scores and full-length reads, limiting matched filtering. TCRdb's copy holds only in-frame clones and misses some; the assay was immunoSEQ multiplex PCR. V and J calls and clone size follow that table, whereas D and trimming were derived from the DNA. The sample lists roughly 1,800,000 clones, about 94% occurring once. This CDR3 comprises 15 residues. CDR1 is PRHDT, CDR2 FYEKMQ, per germline (reference sequence). Trimming cost V 5 bases and J 2 bases; bases outside gene matches: 9. With regard to this clone: Its antigen is unknown.

This chain joins TRBV13 and TRBJ2-7; 7 nucleotides line up with TRBD2. The receptor comes from a young man in good health. Specimen: naive CD8+ T cells sorted from blood. CDR3 residues: CASSRTRGVPYEQYF. DNA of the CDR3: TGTGCCAGCAGCCGCACTCGGGGGGTGCCCTACGAGCAGTACTTC.